This TCR beta chain comes out of a study of spatial heterogeneity in lung cancer. Study observations and caveats: Ubiquitous expanded tumor TCRs were observed in blood more at resection than follow-up.

The sample's time point: sample taken at primary tumor resection. Whole RNA obtained from tumor, nontumor lung or frozen PBMC underwent sequencing without sorting. The donors comprised around 72 untreated early-stage non-small cell lung cancer patients. This clonotype was counted at least ten times. The antigen is undetermined. Per germline, CDR1 SGHDT and CDR2 YYEEEE. This CDR3 has 15 residues. V was clipped by 3 bases and J by 5 bases, with 14 bases between them. Individually, TCR cDNA molecules were each labelled with a unique molecular identifier. One entry per CDR3 protein, called by TCRdb with MiXCR from the 5' RACE reads. The sample lists tens of thousands of distinct CDR3 sequences; roughly 13% were seen once.

This TCR came from a male donor with early-stage non-small cell lung cancer. The V gene is TRBV5-6, the J gene TRBJ1-4; D unresolved. The sequenced sample was PBMCs, obtained at surgery. The CDR3 protein is CASSSEHDTNEKLFF. Here the CDR3 DNA reads TGTGCCAGCAGCTCGGAACATGACACCAATGAAAAACTGTTTTTT.